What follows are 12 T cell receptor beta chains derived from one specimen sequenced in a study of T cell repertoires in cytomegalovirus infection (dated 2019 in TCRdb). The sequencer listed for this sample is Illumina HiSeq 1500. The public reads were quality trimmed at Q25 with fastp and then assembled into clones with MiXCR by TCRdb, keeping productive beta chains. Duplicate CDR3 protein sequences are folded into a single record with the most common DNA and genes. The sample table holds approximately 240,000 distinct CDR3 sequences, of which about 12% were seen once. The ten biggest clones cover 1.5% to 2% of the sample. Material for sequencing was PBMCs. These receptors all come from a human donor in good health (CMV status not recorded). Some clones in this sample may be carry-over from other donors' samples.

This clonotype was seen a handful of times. CDR3 bases: TGTGCCAGCAGCTCCCTACCCTCGACTAGCGTCCAAGAGACCCAGTACTTC. This sequence encodes CASSSLPSTSVQETQYF. The chain joins TRBV28 to TRBJ2-5, with 8 nucleotides matching TRBD2. CDR3 length equals 17 residues. V shed 6 bases, J shed 1 base, and the junction held 13 bases outside the gene matches. Germline V gene sequence: CDR1 MDHEN, CDR2 SYDVKM. The variable domain in full, with the rest retrieved from reference TRBV28 and TRBJ2-5, is DVKVTQSSRYLVKRTGEKVFLECVQDMDHENMFWYRQDPGLGLRLIYFSYDVKMKEKGDIPEGYSVSREKKERFSLILESASTNQTSMYLCASSSLPSTSVQETQYFGPGTRLLVL.

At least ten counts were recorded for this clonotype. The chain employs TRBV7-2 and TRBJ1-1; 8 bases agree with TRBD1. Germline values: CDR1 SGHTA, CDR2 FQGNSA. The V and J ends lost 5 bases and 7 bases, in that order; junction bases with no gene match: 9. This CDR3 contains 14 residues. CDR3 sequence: CASSTDRGKSEAFF. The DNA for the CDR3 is TGTGCCAGCAGCACCGACAGGGGTAAAAGTGAAGCTTTCTTT.

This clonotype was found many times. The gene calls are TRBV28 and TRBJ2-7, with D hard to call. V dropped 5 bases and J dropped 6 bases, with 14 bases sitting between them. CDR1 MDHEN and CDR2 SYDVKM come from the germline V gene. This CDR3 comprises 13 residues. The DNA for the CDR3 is TGTGCCAGCAGTCCGCACTTCAGGAGCGAGCAGTACTTC. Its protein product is CASSPHFRSEQYF.

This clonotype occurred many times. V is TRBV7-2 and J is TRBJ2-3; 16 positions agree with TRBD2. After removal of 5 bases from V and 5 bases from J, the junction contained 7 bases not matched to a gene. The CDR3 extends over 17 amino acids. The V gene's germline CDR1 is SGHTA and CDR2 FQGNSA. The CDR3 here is CASSPGLAGGRIDTQYF. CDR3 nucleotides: TGTGCCAGCAGCCCGGGACTAGCGGGAGGGAGGATAGATACGCAGTATTTT.

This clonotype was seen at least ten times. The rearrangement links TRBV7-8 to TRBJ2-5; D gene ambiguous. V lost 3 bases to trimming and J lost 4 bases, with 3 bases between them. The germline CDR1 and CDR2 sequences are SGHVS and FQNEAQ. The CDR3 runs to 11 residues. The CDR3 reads CASSLIETQYF. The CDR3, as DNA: TGTGCCAGCAGCTTGATAGAGACCCAGTACTTC.

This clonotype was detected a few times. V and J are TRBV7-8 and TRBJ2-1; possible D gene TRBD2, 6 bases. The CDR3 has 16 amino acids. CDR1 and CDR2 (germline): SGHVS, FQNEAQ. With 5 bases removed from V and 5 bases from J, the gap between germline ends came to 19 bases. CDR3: CASSQPPLAPNNEQFF. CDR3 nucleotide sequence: TGTGCCAGCAGCCAGCCGCCTCTAGCGCCAAACAATGAGCAGTTCTTC. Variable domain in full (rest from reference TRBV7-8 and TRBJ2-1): GAGVSQSPRYKVAKRGQDVALRCDPISGHVSLFWYQQALGQGPEFLTYFQNEAQLDKSGLPSDRFFAERPEGSVSTLKIQRTQQEDSAVYLCASSQPPLAPNNEQFFGPGTRLTVL.

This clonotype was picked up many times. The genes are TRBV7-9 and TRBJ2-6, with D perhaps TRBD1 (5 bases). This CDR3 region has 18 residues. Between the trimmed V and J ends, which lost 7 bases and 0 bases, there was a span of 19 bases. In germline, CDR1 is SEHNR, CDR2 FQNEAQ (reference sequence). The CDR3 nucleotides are TGTGCCAGCATCCACGTGGCAGGGTTGAGCTCTGGGGCCAACGTCCTGACTTTC. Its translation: CASIHVAGLSSGANVLTF.

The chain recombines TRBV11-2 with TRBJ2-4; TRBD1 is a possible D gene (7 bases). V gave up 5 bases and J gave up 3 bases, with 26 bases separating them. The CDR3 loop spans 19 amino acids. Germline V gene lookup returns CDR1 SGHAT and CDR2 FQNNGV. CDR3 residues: CASSRGHGGGISGKNIQYF. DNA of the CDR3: TGTGCCAGCAGCCGGGGCCATGGAGGGGGCATTTCAGGCAAAAACATTCAGTACTTC.

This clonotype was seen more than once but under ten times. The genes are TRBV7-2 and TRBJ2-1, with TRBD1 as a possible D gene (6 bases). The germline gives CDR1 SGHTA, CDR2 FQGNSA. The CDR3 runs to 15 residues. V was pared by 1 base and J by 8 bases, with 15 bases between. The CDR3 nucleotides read TGTGCCAGCAGCTTAGGTCTAGGGGGATTGGATGAGCAGTTCTTC. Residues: CASSLGLGGLDEQFF.

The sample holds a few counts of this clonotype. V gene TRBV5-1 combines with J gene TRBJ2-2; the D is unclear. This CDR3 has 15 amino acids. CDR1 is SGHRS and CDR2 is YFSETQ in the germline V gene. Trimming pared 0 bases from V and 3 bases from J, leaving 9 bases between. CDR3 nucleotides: TGCGCCAGCAGCTTGGCCGGAGTTCACACCGGGGAGCTGTTTTTT. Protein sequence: CASSLAGVHTGELFF.

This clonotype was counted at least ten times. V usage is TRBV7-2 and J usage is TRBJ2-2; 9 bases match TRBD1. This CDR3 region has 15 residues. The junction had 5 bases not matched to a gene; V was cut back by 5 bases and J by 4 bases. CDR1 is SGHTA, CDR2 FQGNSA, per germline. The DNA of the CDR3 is TGTGCCAGCAGCCCCCGACAGGGGGGCACCGGGGAGCTGTTTTTT. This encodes CASSPRQGGTGELFF.

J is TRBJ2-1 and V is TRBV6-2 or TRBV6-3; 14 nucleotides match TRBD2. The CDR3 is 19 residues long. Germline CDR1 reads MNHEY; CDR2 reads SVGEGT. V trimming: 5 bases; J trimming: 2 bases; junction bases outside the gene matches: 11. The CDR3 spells CASSSRLAGGRGAYNEQFF. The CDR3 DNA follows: TGTGCCAGCAGTAGCCGACTAGCGGGAGGGCGGGGGGCCTACAATGAGCAGTTCTTC.